These 30 T cell receptor beta chains were all obtained from the same sample, sequenced in a study of beta chain features in type 1 diabetes. TCRB transcripts that were expressed got sequenced, as all of the isolated RNA had been reverse transcribed. TCRdb's table, derived via immunoSEQ multiplex PCR, lists solely in-frame clones and lacks some. The sample lists around 650,000 clones; around 12% were seen once. Study observations and caveats: TCRB CDR3s from Type 1 diabetes patients were moderately but significantly shorter in all four CD4+ subsets.

No antigens are known for them. Sequencing was carried out using naive CD4+ T cells from blood. The receptors derive from a man aged 25 to 45 with type 1 diabetes.

A few counts support this clone. CDR3 bases: TGTGCCTGGAGTCGACAGTTTAACACCGGGGAGCTGTTTTTT. This encodes CAWSRQFNTGELFF. The V call is TRBV30, the J call TRBJ2-2; possibly TRBD1 for D (5 bases). Germline lookup yields CDR1 GTSNPN and CDR2 SVGIG (reference sequence). V lost 2 bases to trimming and J lost 2 bases, with 9 bases between them. The CDR3 contains 14 residues.

This clone was detected only a few times. The chain carries TRBV18 and TRBJ2-1; tentatively, D is TRBD1 (6 bases). The V end was cut by 0 bases, the J end by 3 bases, with 9 bases between. There are 15 residues in the CDR3. The germline V gene encodes CDR1 KGHSH and CDR2 LQKENI. The CDR3 reads CASSPPGQIYNEQFF. The CDR3 coding sequence is TGTGCCAGCTCACCACCCGGACAGATCTACAATGAGCAGTTCTTC.

The chain uses TRBV29-1 and TRBJ1-4; D is uncertain. V gave up 4 bases and J gave up 8 bases, with 17 bases separating them. CDR1 is SQVTM and CDR2 is ANQGSEA in the germline V gene. This CDR3 has 14 residues. CDR3 in amino acids: CSVAREGLAEKLFF. CDR3 coding DNA: TGCAGCGTTGCCCGGGAAGGGCTGGCCGAAAAACTGTTTTTT.

This rearrangement joins TRBV6-5 to TRBJ1-6; 9 bases line up with TRBD1. Unmatched junction bases numbered 7, after V lost 6 bases and J lost 7 bases. The CDR3 is 15 amino acids. Germline-derived CDR1 and CDR2 are MNHEY and SVGAGI. The CDR3 nucleotides are TGTGCCAGCAGGGGTGATGGGACAGGGAATTCACCCCTCCACTTT. Its protein product is CASRGDGTGNSPLHF.

The chain is built from TRBV7-9 and TRBJ2-3; D possibly uses TRBD1 or TRBD2 (5 bases each). The germline V and J ends were trimmed by 10 bases and 1 base, with 21 bases remaining between them. The CDR3 loop spans 16 amino acids. CDR1 and CDR2 from the germline V gene are SEHNR and FQNEAQ (reference sequence). The CDR3 loop is CATTRRSGDGTDTQYF. As DNA, the CDR3 is TGTGCCACCACGCGACGGTCCGGGGACGGCACAGATACGCAGTATTTT.

This clone was counted only a few times. The rearrangement joins TRBV5-6 to TRBJ2-5; D might be TRBD1 or TRBD2, each matching 5 bases. CDR1 SGHDT and CDR2 YYEEEE come from the germline V gene. V was trimmed by 2 bases and J by 4 bases, leaving 12 bases between them. There are 14 residues in the CDR3. Here the CDR3 DNA reads TGTGCCAGCAGCTTAGTAGCGCAGGGAGAGACCCAGTACTTC. Residues: CASSLVAQGETQYF. Drawing the rest from reference TRBV5-6 and TRBJ2-5, the complete variable domain is DAGVTQSPTHLIKTRGQQVTLRCSPKSGHDTVSWYQQALGQGPQFIFQYYEEEERQRGNFPDRFSGHQFPNYSSELNVNALLLGDSALYLCASSLVAQGETQYFGPGTRLLVL.

The chain carries TRBV5-4 and TRBJ2-3; 9 nucleotides align to TRBD2. Germline V gene lookup returns CDR1 SGHNT and CDR2 YYREEE (reference sequence). The V gene end was trimmed by 0 bases and the J gene end by 9 bases; junction bases not matched to a gene: 14. This CDR3 contains 17 residues. The CDR3 here is CASSLGGGAGGPGTQYF. The DNA of the CDR3 is TGTGCCAGCAGCTTGGGCGGCGGCGCGGGGGGGCCAGGGACGCAGTATTTT.

This clone was counted only a few times. This rearrangement joins TRBV7-2 to TRBJ1-1, with 7 bases aligning to TRBD1. Germline trimming cut 4 bases from V and 5 bases from J; bases unmatched to any gene: 4. Germline CDR1 reads SGHTA; CDR2 reads FQGNSA. The CDR3 spans 13 residues. CDR3 bases: TGTGCCAGCAGCTCCCAGGACAGGACTGAAGCTTTCTTT. Residues: CASSSQDRTEAFF. The whole variable domain, filled in from reference TRBV7-2 and TRBJ1-1, reads GAGVSQSPSNKVTEKGKDVELRCDPISGHTALYWYRQSLGQGLEFLIYFQGNSAPDKSGLPSDRFSAERTGGSVSTLTIQRTQQEDSAVYLCASSSQDRTEAFFGQGTRLTVV.

The chain employs TRBV7-9 and TRBJ1-4; perhaps TRBD1 as D (5 bases). Germline-derived CDR1 and CDR2 are SEHNR and FQNEAQ (reference sequence). The germline V and J ends were trimmed by 5 bases and 7 bases, with 17 bases remaining between them. The CDR3 is made up of 15 amino acids. The CDR3 loop is CASSPTRNQGEKLFF. For the CDR3, the DNA is TGTGCCAGCAGCCCAACGCGTAATCAGGGTGAAAAACTGTTTTTT.

V gene TRBV5-4 combines with J gene TRBJ1-6, with D hard to call. V was pared by 0 bases and J by 7 bases, with 8 bases between. The CDR3 totals 14 residues. Germline CDR1 SGHNT, CDR2 YYREEE (reference sequence). CDR3 in amino acids: CASSLDTGNSPLHF. The CDR3 DNA follows: TGTGCCAGCAGCTTGGATACTGGAAATTCACCCCTCCACTTT. The complete variable domain, with remaining parts taken from reference TRBV5-4 and TRBJ1-6, reads ETGVTQSPTHLIKTRGQQVTLRCSSQSGHNTVSWYQQALGQGPQFIFQYYREEENGRGNFPPRFSGLQFPNYSSELNVNALELDDSALYLCASSLDTGNSPLHFGNGTRLTVT.

The genes are TRBV9 and TRBJ1-1; no clear D gene. CDR3 length equals 13 residues. Germline V gene data show CDR1 as SGDLS and CDR2 as YYNGEE. V lost 0 bases, J lost 5 bases, and 8 bases lay in between. CDR3 DNA: TGTGCCAGCAGCGTAGTAACTGAAACTGAAGCTTTCTTT. This gives the protein CASSVVTETEAFF.

The rearrangement joins TRBV5-1 to TRBJ2-5; 9 nucleotides line up with TRBD1. The CDR3 totals 16 residues. From germline, CDR1 is SGHRS and CDR2 YFSETQ. After removal of 0 bases from V and 0 bases from J, the junction contained 3 bases not matched to a gene. The CDR3: CASSLGQGVDQETQYF. In DNA form, the CDR3 reads TGCGCCAGCAGCTTGGGACAGGGGGTTGACCAAGAGACCCAGTACTTC.

This chain links TRBV7-2 with TRBJ1-4, with a tentative D call TRBD1 (6 bases). This CDR3 is built from 15 residues. V lost 1 base to trimming and J lost 7 bases, with 13 bases between them. Germline lookup yields CDR1 SGHTA and CDR2 FQGNSA. CDR3: CASSLVAGAGEKLFF. The CDR3 DNA reads as TGTGCCAGCAGCTTAGTGGCGGGGGCAGGTGAAAAACTGTTTTTT.

V is TRBV6-6 and J is TRBJ2-2; TRBD1 aligns across 7 bases. This CDR3 region has 15 residues. Germline values: CDR1 MNHNY, CDR2 SVGAGI (reference sequence). The CDR3 coding sequence is TGTGTCACAGAGGACCCGGCAGGGGGTACCGGGGAGCTGTTTTTT. Its protein product is CVTEDPAGGTGELFF.

This clone was recorded a few times. This sequence joins TRBV4-3 and TRBJ1-6, with TRBD1 matching over 12 bases. This CDR3 contains 16 residues. Unmatched junction bases numbered 4, after V lost 0 bases and J lost 10 bases. The germline gives CDR1 LGHNA, CDR2 YSLEER. The DNA of the CDR3 is TGCGCCAGCAGCCAAGATTCGGGACAGGGGGCATCACCCCTCCACTTT. Translating it yields CASSQDSGQGASPLHF.

This clone was counted between two and nine times. V gene TRBV7-9 combines with J gene TRBJ1-4; D gene ambiguous. CDR1 and CDR2 (germline): SEHNR, FQNEAQ (reference sequence). Trimming took 6 bases from V and 5 from J, leaving 19 bases between them. There are 16 residues in the CDR3. The CDR3, as DNA: TGTGCCAGCAGGCCCGGGCCAACGAGTCTAAATGAAAAACTGTTTTTT. It is translated as CASRPGPTSLNEKLFF.

This clone was counted between two and nine times. The chain combines TRBV4-3 with TRBJ2-1; D unresolved. V lost 0 bases to trimming and J lost 6 bases, with 12 bases between them. This CDR3 is built from 15 residues. In germline, CDR1 is LGHNA, CDR2 YSLEER. DNA of the CDR3: TGCGCCAGCAGCCAAGAAGAAGCAGGCGGCAATGAGCAGTTCTTC. Its translation: CASSQEEAGGNEQFF.

The rearrangement joins TRBV28 to TRBJ2-3; 9 bases line up with TRBD1. The CDR3 loop spans 16 amino acids. V trimming: 6 bases; J trimming: 1 base; junction bases outside the gene matches: 8. CDR1 and CDR2 from the germline V gene are MDHEN and SYDVKM. The chain's CDR3 is CASSPDRGAGTDTQYF. For the CDR3, the DNA is TGTGCCAGCAGCCCGGACAGGGGAGCGGGCACAGATACGCAGTATTTT.

This clone was detected a few times. The chain recombines TRBV9 with TRBJ2-3; 8 bases map to TRBD1. J was trimmed by 8 bases and V by 0 bases; bases with no gene match: 8. Germline CDR1 SGDLS, CDR2 YYNGEE. The CDR3 runs to 15 residues. The CDR3 bases are TGTGCCAGCAGCGTAGAAGGGACAGGCCCCAGTACGCAGTATTTT. Translating it yields CASSVEGTGPSTQYF.

This clone was detected a few times. V gene TRBV13 combines with J gene TRBJ1-6, with D maybe TRBD1 (6 bases). Germline assignment: CDR1 PRHDT and CDR2 FYEKMQ (reference sequence). This CDR3 spans 16 amino acids. V gave up 4 bases and J gave up 6 bases, with 16 bases separating them. The CDR3 DNA is TGTGCCAGCAGCTCCCGAAAGGGGGTCCCTAATTCACCCCTCCACTTT. Translation: CASSSRKGVPNSPLHF.

This clone came up a few times. As DNA, the CDR3 is TGTGCCAGCAGCCCCCGTAGCACTAGCTCCTACGAGCAGTACTTC. This translates into CASSPRSTSSYEQYF. This chain links TRBV7-2 with TRBJ2-7, with D tentatively TRBD2 (5 bases). CDR1 is SGHTA, CDR2 FQGNSA, per germline. The CDR3 has 15 residues. Between the trimmed V and J ends, which lost 5 bases and 0 bases, there was a span of 14 bases.

This clone has only a few counts. The chain links TRBV19 to TRBJ1-2; 7 nucleotides agree with TRBD1. The CDR3 loop spans 13 amino acids. The trim removed 5 bases at V and 4 bases at J, leaving 4 bases unmatched. Per the germline V gene, CDR1 is LNHDA and CDR2 is SQIVND (reference sequence). CDR3 nucleotide sequence: TGTGCCAGTAGTTCGGGACAGCCCTATGGCTACACCTTC. This codes for CASSSGQPYGYTF.

This rearrangement joins TRBV5-4 to TRBJ1-6; D unclear. The CDR3 contains 13 residues. Germline V lookup: CDR1 SGHNT, CDR2 YYREEE (reference sequence). The germline V and J ends were trimmed by 0 bases and 8 bases, with 6 bases remaining between them. CDR3 amino acids: CASSLDAYSPLHF. For the CDR3, the DNA is TGTGCCAGCAGCTTGGACGCGTATTCACCCCTCCACTTT.

Only a few counts were recorded for this clone. The gene calls are TRBV15 and TRBJ2-7, with TRBD1 as a possible D gene (6 bases). The CDR3 has 13 amino acids. V was trimmed by 6 bases and J by 6 bases, leaving 15 bases between them. The germline CDR1 and CDR2 sequences are LNHNV and YYDKDF (reference sequence). Here the CDR3 reads CATSLQGRSEQYF. Here the CDR3 DNA reads TGTGCCACCAGTTTACAGGGACGGAGCGAGCAGTACTTC.

The gene calls are TRBV2 and TRBJ1-6, with TRBD1 matching over 7 bases. Germline V gene lookup returns CDR1 SNHLY and CDR2 FYNNEI. The ends lost 6 bases at V and 15 bases at J; junction bases unmatched: 8. The CDR3 sequence is 12 residues long. The CDR3 coding sequence is TGTGCCAGCAGCTTGGACAGGAGGAGCCTCCACTTT. It encodes CASSLDRRSLHF. The full variable domain, completed using reference TRBV2 and TRBJ1-6, is EPEVTQTPSHQVTQMGQEVILRCVPISNHLYFYWYRQILGQKVEFLVSFYNNEISEKSEIFDDQFSVERPDGSNFTLKIRSTKLEDSAMYFCASSLDRRSLHFGNGTRLTVT.

The chain uses TRBV19 and TRBJ2-1; D remains ambiguous. Germline loops: CDR1 LNHDA, CDR2 SQIVND (reference sequence). This CDR3 comprises 15 residues. V was pared by 0 bases and J by 10 bases, with 16 bases between. CDR3 DNA sequence: TGTGCCAGTAGTATAGAATCGGCCTCTAGGATGGAGCAGTTCTTC. Its translation is CASSIESASRMEQFF. Using reference TRBV19 and TRBJ2-1 for the parts outside the CDR3, the full variable domain is DGGITQSPKYLFRKEGQNVTLSCEQNLNHDAMYWYRQDPGQGLRLIYYSQIVNDFQKGDIAEGYSVSREKKESFPLTVTSAQKNPTAFYLCASSIESASRMEQFFGPGTRLTVL.

This clone was detected only a few times. This chain joins TRBV6-5 and TRBJ1-1; D unclear. The CDR3 runs 12 residues. V shed 8 bases and J shed 1 base, with 8 bases lying between them. Germline V CDR1 and CDR2: MNHEY, SVGAGI. The CDR3, as DNA: TGTGCCAGCTCGCCGGAGAACACTGAAGCTTTCTTT. It is translated as CASSPENTEAFF.

This clone occurred a few times. The chain recombines TRBV15 with TRBJ2-7, with D possibly being TRBD1 or TRBD2 (6 bases each). The CDR3 loop spans 19 amino acids. Trimming left V 5 bases short and J 1 base short, with 27 bases between. Germline V gene data show CDR1 as LNHNV and CDR2 as YYDKDF (reference sequence). The CDR3 region is CATSEGTDRRTMKSYEQYF. The CDR3 nucleotides read TGTGCCACCAGCGAGGGGACTGACAGGCGGACTATGAAGTCCTACGAGCAGTACTTC. Based on the CDR3 plus reference TRBV15 and TRBJ2-7, the full variable domain is DAMVIQNPRYQVTQFGKPVTLSCSQTLNHNVMYWYQQKSSQAPKLLFHYYDKDFNNEADTPDNFQSRRPNTSFCFLDIRSPGLGDTAMYLCATSEGTDRRTMKSYEQYFGPGTRLTVT.

In this sample, this clone turned up a few times. The V and J genes are TRBV28 and TRBJ2-5; D possibly uses TRBD1 or TRBD2 (5 bases each). Trimming took off 4 bases at V and 5 bases at J, with 17 bases between the two ends. This CDR3 is built from 15 residues. Germline assignment: CDR1 MDHEN and CDR2 SYDVKM. The CDR3 nucleotides are TGTGCCAGCAGTTCCCCGGGATCCGAGGGGGAGACCCAGTACTTC. As protein: CASSSPGSEGETQYF.

This clone was seen only a few times. The V call is TRBV2, the J call TRBJ2-7; D is undetermined. Trimming shortened V by 1 base and J by 2 bases, and 12 bases separated the two germline ends. Germline V gives CDR1 SNHLY, CDR2 FYNNEI. There are 15 residues in the CDR3. The CDR3 region is CASSEEARHPYEQYF. CDR3 nucleotides: TGTGCCAGCAGTGAAGAGGCCCGACACCCCTACGAGCAGTACTTC. Variable domain in full (rest from reference TRBV2 and TRBJ2-7): EPEVTQTPSHQVTQMGQEVILRCVPISNHLYFYWYRQILGQKVEFLVSFYNNEISEKSEIFDDQFSVERPDGSNFTLKIRSTKLEDSAMYFCASSEEARHPYEQYFGPGTRLTVT.